Shown below are 28 T cell receptor beta chains from a single sample sequenced in a study of shared clonotypes between healthy human individuals. The assay was immunoSEQ multiplex PCR, and TCRdb's table has in-frame clones only and misses some. The repertoire consists of 2 million to 2.5 million clones, with 93% occurring once and the leading ten covering 0.36%. Material for sequencing was naive CD4+ T cells from PBMCs. Subset indicated: CD45RA+ positively selected. The receptors shown here come from a man aged 18 to 29 in good health. Some clones in this sample may be carry-over from other donors' samples.

The gene calls are TRBV5-4 and TRBJ2-5; 10 positions agree with TRBD2. The CDR3 has 15 amino acids. Germline V gene lookup returns CDR1 SGHNT and CDR2 YYREEE (reference sequence). V lost 4 bases and J lost 5; bases outside the gene matches: 8. CDR3 protein: CASSLQREGLETQYF. CDR3 DNA sequence: TGTGCCAGCAGCCTTCAGCGGGAGGGTCTGGAGACCCAGTACTTC.

This clone has a handful of counts. In nucleotides, the CDR3 is TGCGCCAGCAGCGACCAACAGGGTGTCTACTATGGCTACACCTTC. Its protein product is CASSDQQGVYYGYTF. The chain has TRBV5-1 and TRBJ1-2, with D perhaps TRBD1 (6 bases). The CDR3 consists of 15 residues. The V end was cut by 4 bases, the J end by 3 bases, with 16 bases between. Germline loops: CDR1 SGHRS, CDR2 YFSETQ.

The V gene is TRBV11-1, the J gene TRBJ2-1; D not resolved. Germline CDR1 SGHAT, CDR2 FQDESV (reference sequence). This CDR3 has 13 residues. V was pared by 1 base and J by 8 bases, with 9 bases between. CDR3 sequence (DNA): TGTGCCAGCAGCTTAGGTCCCTTTGATGAGCAGTTCTTC. This gives the protein CASSLGPFDEQFF.

The DNA for the CDR3 is TGCGCCAGCAGCCAGCTGGCCCCCATCTACGAGCAGTACTTC. Translating it yields CASSQLAPIYEQYF. The chain joins TRBV4-1 to TRBJ2-7; D gene unclear. CDR3 size: 14 residues. Trimming left V 3 bases short and J 3 bases short, with 12 bases between. Germline V lookup: CDR1 MGHRA, CDR2 YSYEKL.

This clone was seen only once. The chain uses TRBV14 and TRBJ1-1, with TRBD1 matching 7 bases. Germline CDR1 and CDR2: SGHDN and FVKESK. This CDR3 is built from 15 residues. J gave up 3 bases and V 2 bases, and 6 bases lay outside the gene matches. CDR3 sequence reads: CASSQRGQEDTEAFF. The CDR3 region has the DNA TGTGCCAGCAGCCAAAGGGGGCAGGAAGACACTGAAGCTTTCTTT. Variable domain in full (rest from reference TRBV14 and TRBJ1-1): EAGVTQFPSHSVIEKGQTVTLRCDPISGHDNLYWYRRVMGKEIKFLLHFVKESKQDESGMPNNRFLAERTGGTYSTLKVQPAELEDSGVYFCASSQRGQEDTEAFFGQGTRLTVV.

The rearrangement joins TRBV6-1 to TRBJ2-4, with D perhaps matching TRBD1 (5 bases). V lost 6 bases to trimming and J lost 0 bases, with 9 bases between them. Looked up from germline, CDR1 is MNHNS and CDR2 is SASEGT. The CDR3 runs 14 residues. CDR3 loop: CASRGQLAKNIQYF. The CDR3 DNA reads as TGTGCCAGCAGGGGGCAGCTAGCCAAAAACATTCAGTACTTC.

The rearrangement joins TRBV28 to TRBJ2-2, with a possible D match to TRBD1 (7 bases). Trimming cost V 10 bases and J 3 bases, with 21 bases left between them. CDR3 length: 16 amino acids. Per germline, CDR1 MDHEN and CDR2 SYDVKM. The CDR3 coding sequence is TGTGCCATCGGCGGTGGAGGGGGCGGGTACACCGGGGAGCTGTTTTTT. Translation gives CAIGGGGGGYTGELFF.

This clone was seen once. V and J are TRBV7-2 and TRBJ1-2; D possibly corresponds to TRBD1 (6 bases). The ends were cut back, 0 bases at V and 8 bases at J, with 16 bases in the middle. Germline lookup yields CDR1 SGHTA and CDR2 FQGNSA. This CDR3 has 15 residues. DNA of the CDR3: TGTGCCAGCAGCTTAGCGGCCGGGACAAGGAACGGCTACACCTTC. This translates into CASSLAAGTRNGYTF.

The gene calls are TRBV5-1 and TRBJ2-1, with TRBD2 matching over 9 bases. The V gene end was trimmed by 0 bases and the J gene end by 4 bases; junction bases not matched to a gene: 5. Germline CDR1 is SGHRS and CDR2 is YFSETQ. This CDR3 has 16 residues. This CDR3 is CASSLVASGNYNEQFF. In DNA, the CDR3 is TGCGCCAGCAGCTTGGTGGCTAGCGGGAATTACAATGAGCAGTTCTTC.

The chain is built from TRBV6-1 and TRBJ1-4; 7 bases are a match to TRBD1. After removal of 5 bases from V and 5 bases from J, the junction contained 8 bases not matched to a gene. Germline assignment: CDR1 MNHNS and CDR2 SASEGT. The CDR3 is made up of 15 amino acids. The DNA for the CDR3 is TGTGCCAGCAGTCCGTCGACAGGGTCGAATGAAAAACTGTTTTTT. Amino acids: CASSPSTGSNEKLFF.

A single count supports this clone. The DNA of the CDR3 is TGTGCCAGCAGTCCCCAGACCAGGGTGGCCTACGAGCAGTACTTC. Amino acid sequence: CASSPQTRVAYEQYF. The V and J genes are TRBV28 and TRBJ2-7; TRBD1 might be the D (5 bases). This CDR3 has 15 amino acids. Looked up from germline, CDR1 is MDHEN and CDR2 is SYDVKM. V lost 5 bases, J lost 2 bases, and 16 bases lay in between.

The gene calls are TRBV21-1 and TRBJ2-7; the D call TRBD2 from the table was never checked on the DNA. TRBV21-1 is flagged as a pseudogene. This CDR3 has 14 residues. The CDR3 sequence is CARGLAGGPYEQYF. DNA for the CDR3: TGTGCCAGGGGACTAGCGGGAGGGCCCTACGAGCAGTACTTC.

In nucleotides, the CDR3 is TGTGCCAGCAGCCGGGGCCTACTAGCGGCCTACAATGAGCAGTTCTTC. Translating gives CASSRGLLAAYNEQFF. The V and J genes are TRBV9 and TRBJ2-1; 8 nucleotides line up with TRBD2. The CDR3 has 16 amino acids. V was pared by 4 bases and J by 2 bases, with 8 bases of the junction left unmatched. Germline CDR1 is SGDLS and CDR2 is YYNGEE.

Remarks on this clone: The same CDR3 can be traced to other DNA sequences in this sample. The V call is TRBV28, the J call TRBJ2-7; TRBD2 might be the D (6 bases). The CDR3 contains 15 residues. Trimming took off 2 bases at V and 0 bases at J, with 11 bases between the two ends. The germline CDR1 and CDR2 sequences are MDHEN and SYDVKM. The CDR3 DNA is TGTGCCAGCAGTTTAGGAGGGGCCGACTCCTACGAGCAGTACTTC. Translated, it gives CASSLGGADSYEQYF.

V is TRBV9 and J is TRBJ2-3; 7 nucleotides match TRBD2. V lost 4 bases and J lost 1; bases outside the gene matches: 6. This CDR3 region has 15 residues. Germline values: CDR1 SGDLS, CDR2 YYNGEE. Written as DNA, the CDR3 is TGTGCCAGCAGCCCACGACTAGCTCGCACAGATACGCAGTATTTT. This encodes CASSPRLARTDTQYF. The full variable domain, in which reference TRBV9 and TRBJ2-3 provide the parts outside the CDR3, is DSGVTQTPKHLITATGQRVTLRCSPRSGDLSVYWYQQSLDQGLQFLIQYYNGEERAKGNILERFSAQQFPDLHSELNLSSLELGDSALYFCASSPRLARTDTQYFGPGTRLTVL.

The V gene is TRBV7-2, the J gene TRBJ1-1; D may be TRBD1 (5 bases). The V end lost 7 bases, the J end lost 3 bases, and 15 bases lay between the germline ends. The CDR3 runs to 14 residues. Germline CDR1 and CDR2: SGHTA and FQGNSA. In DNA, the CDR3 is TGTGCCAGCATCATACAAACAGGAGACACTGAAGCTTTCTTT. This sequence encodes CASIIQTGDTEAFF.

V and J are TRBV27 and TRBJ2-7, with 7 bases matching TRBD2. The CDR3 consists of 14 residues. V shed 3 bases and J 0 bases; nucleotides not matched to a gene: 2. From germline, CDR1 is MNHEY and CDR2 SMNVEV (reference sequence). CDR3 coding DNA: TGTGCCAGCAGTTTGGGGGGGATCTCCTACGAGCAGTACTTC. This gives the protein CASSLGGISYEQYF.

The chain couples TRBV21-1 to TRBJ1-2. TRBV21-1 is tagged as a pseudogene. The CDR3 length is 14 residues. Written as DNA, the CDR3 is TGTGCCAGCAGCAGGGCACTGCGGGGCTATGGCTACACCTTC. Translating gives CASSRALRGYGYTF.

V usage is TRBV7-2 and J usage is TRBJ2-7, with D unresolved. Trimming removed 0 bases at V and 5 bases at J, with 14 bases between. The CDR3 has 15 amino acids. The germline gives CDR1 SGHTA, CDR2 FQGNSA. CDR3 residues: CASSLAFKRVNEQYF. The CDR3 DNA follows: TGTGCCAGCAGCTTAGCGTTCAAGAGAGTCAACGAGCAGTACTTC. The full variable domain, in which reference TRBV7-2 and TRBJ2-7 provide the parts outside the CDR3, is GAGVSQSPSNKVTEKGKDVELRCDPISGHTALYWYRQSLGQGLEFLIYFQGNSAPDKSGLPSDRFSAERTGGSVSTLTIQRTQQEDSAVYLCASSLAFKRVNEQYFGPGTRLTVT.

Only one count was recorded for this clone. This CDR3 is also generated by other DNA sequences in the sample. The chain employs TRBV18 and TRBJ2-7, with D possibly being TRBD1 or TRBD2 (5 bases each). Per the germline V gene, CDR1 is KGHSH and CDR2 is LQKENI. There are 14 residues in the CDR3. The ends were cut back, 6 bases at V and 0 bases at J, with 12 bases in the middle. CDR3 bases: TGTGCCAGCTCCCCGGGACGTAGCTCCTACGAGCAGTACTTC. Its translation is CASSPGRSSYEQYF.

The gene calls are TRBV5-4 and TRBJ2-3; D might be TRBD2 (5 bases). The CDR3 sequence is 14 residues long. CDR1 is SGHNT and CDR2 is YYREEE in the germline V gene (reference sequence). With 4 bases removed from V and 2 bases from J, the gap between germline ends came to 11 bases. The CDR3 nucleotides are TGTGCCAGCAGCCCAGAGACTACCACAGATACGCAGTATTTT. This codes for CASSPETTTDTQYF.

The chain recombines TRBV28 with TRBJ1-1, with D maybe TRBD1 (6 bases). The V end lost 6 bases, the J end lost 7 bases, and 15 bases lay between the germline ends. The CDR3 is made up of 13 amino acids. The germline CDR1 and CDR2 sequences are MDHEN and SYDVKM. The CDR3 sequence is CASRSYREVEAFF. CDR3 coding DNA: TGTGCCAGCAGGTCTTACAGGGAGGTTGAAGCTTTCTTT.

This clone was detected only a few times. This sample also contains other DNA sequences that code for the same CDR3. The V gene is TRBV2, the J gene TRBJ2-5, with D perhaps TRBD1 (6 bases). This CDR3 contains 12 residues. Between the trimmed V and J ends, which lost 6 bases and 1 base, there was a span of 6 bases. In germline, CDR1 is SNHLY, CDR2 FYNNEI. CDR3 sequence: CASRDSQETQYF. CDR3 bases: TGTGCCAGCAGGGACAGCCAAGAGACCCAGTACTTC.

The gene calls are TRBV7-2 and TRBJ2-3; D gene unclear. Germline V gene sequence: CDR1 SGHTA, CDR2 FQGNSA. The CDR3 contains 15 residues. Trimming pared 2 bases from V and 2 bases from J, leaving 11 bases between. DNA of the CDR3: TGTGCCAGCAGCTTATCGGTGGGGTACACAGATACGCAGTATTTT. Translated, it gives CASSLSVGYTDTQYF. The full variable domain, completed using reference TRBV7-2 and TRBJ2-3, is GAGVSQSPSNKVTEKGKDVELRCDPISGHTALYWYRQSLGQGLEFLIYFQGNSAPDKSGLPSDRFSAERTGGSVSTLTIQRTQQEDSAVYLCASSLSVGYTDTQYFGPGTRLTVL.

This clone occurred a few times. The V gene is TRBV10-1, the J gene TRBJ2-2; D is uncertain. Germline CDR1 WNHNN, CDR2 SYGVQD (reference sequence). This CDR3 spans 12 amino acids. Trimming shortened V by 4 bases and J by 8 bases, and 8 bases separated the two germline ends. The CDR3 DNA sequence: TGCGCCAGCAGTGGGACGTTTGGGGAGCTGTTTTTT. It specifies CASSGTFGELFF.

The chain recombines TRBV6-1 with TRBJ2-7, with D maybe TRBD1 (6 bases). Trimming took off 2 bases at V and 2 bases at J, with 10 bases between the two ends. Looked up from germline, CDR1 is MNHNS and CDR2 is SASEGT. This CDR3 is built from 14 residues. CDR3 DNA sequence: TGTGCCAGCAGTGAACTGGGGGCGACCTACGAGCAGTACTTC. Protein: CASSELGATYEQYF.

The chain couples TRBV5-1 to TRBJ2-3; possibly TRBD2 for D (5 bases). CDR1 is SGHRS and CDR2 is YFSETQ in the germline V gene. V lost 4 bases, J lost 2 bases, and 17 bases lay in between. This CDR3 is built from 16 residues. The CDR3 DNA reads as TGCGCCAGCAGCGAACCCACCGGCGGGCCCACAGATACGCAGTATTTT. This sequence encodes CASSEPTGGPTDTQYF.

On this clone: Different DNA sequences within this sample yield the same CDR3. V gene TRBV5-1 combines with J gene TRBJ2-7, with TRBD2 identical over 11 bases. J gave up 0 bases and V 4 bases, and 0 bases lay outside the gene matches. The CDR3 runs to 14 residues. Per germline, CDR1 SGHRS and CDR2 YFSETQ. CDR3 loop: CASSGLAGSYEQYF. In DNA form, the CDR3 reads TGCGCCAGCAGCGGACTAGCGGGCTCCTACGAGCAGTACTTC.